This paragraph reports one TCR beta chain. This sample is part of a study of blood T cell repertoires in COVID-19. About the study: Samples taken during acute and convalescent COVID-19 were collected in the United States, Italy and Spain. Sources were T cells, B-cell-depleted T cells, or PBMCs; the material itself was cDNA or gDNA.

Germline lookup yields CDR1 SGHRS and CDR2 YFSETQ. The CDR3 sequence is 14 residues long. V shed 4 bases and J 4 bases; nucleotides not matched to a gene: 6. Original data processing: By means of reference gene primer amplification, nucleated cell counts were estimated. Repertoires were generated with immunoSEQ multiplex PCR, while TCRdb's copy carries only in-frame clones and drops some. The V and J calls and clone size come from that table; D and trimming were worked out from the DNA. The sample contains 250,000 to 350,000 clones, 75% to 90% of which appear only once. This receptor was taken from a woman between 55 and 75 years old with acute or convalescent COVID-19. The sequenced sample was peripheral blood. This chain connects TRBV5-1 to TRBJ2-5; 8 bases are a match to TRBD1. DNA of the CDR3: TGCGCCAGCAGCCCGGGACAGGTAGGAGAGACCCAGTACTTC. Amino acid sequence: CASSPGQVGETQYF.